A single sample gave rise to the 13 T cell receptor beta chains below, sequenced in a study of T cell repertoires and Cas9 in healthy adults. Using immunoSEQ multiplex PCR, the repertoire was profiled, and TCRdb retains in-frame clones only, with some absent. The table includes about 15,000 clones, 89% detected once. Sequencing input: Tregs (CD4+, CD25+, CD127-, CD137-, CD154-) from PBMCs; culture status not recorded. These receptors were obtained from a human donor in good health.

V usage is TRBV7-8 and J usage is TRBJ1-5, with D uncertain. CDR3 size: 12 residues. Germline V lookup: CDR1 SGHVS, CDR2 FQNEAQ. The germline V and J ends were trimmed by 3 bases and 4 bases, with 4 bases remaining between them. CDR3 sequence (DNA): TGTGCCAGCAGCTTTGTTAATCAGCCCCAGCATTTT. Its translation: CASSFVNQPQHF.

The J gene is TRBJ1-2, the V gene TRBV28, with D perhaps matching TRBD1 (6 bases). This CDR3 comprises 13 residues. Trimming took off 6 bases at V and 8 bases at J, with 16 bases between the two ends. In germline, CDR1 is MDHEN, CDR2 SYDVKM. The CDR3 is CASSYIPGGGYTF. For the CDR3, the DNA is TGTGCCAGCAGCTATATACCCGGGGGCGGCTACACCTTC.

V usage is TRBV5-1 and J usage is TRBJ2-7; possibly TRBD1 or TRBD2 for D (5 bases each). CDR3 length: 14 amino acids. V was trimmed by 1 base and J by 4 bases, leaving 12 bases between them. Germline lookup yields CDR1 SGHRS and CDR2 YFSETQ. The CDR3 nucleotides are TGCGCCAGCAGCTTGTTCAGGGACGGATACGAGCAGTACTTC. This translates into CASSLFRDGYEQYF.

J is TRBJ2-5 and V is TRBV20-1, with D unresolved. The J call could be wrong; TRBJ2-7 is a better fit for the DNA end. The CDR3 has 11 amino acids. CDR1 and CDR2 from the germline V gene are DFQATT and SNEGSKA (reference sequence). The CDR3 is CSASRPAEQYF. CDR3 sequence (DNA): TGCAGTGCTAGCCGGCCAGCCGAGCAGTACTTC.

This clone appeared a few times. This sequence joins TRBV19 and TRBJ1-1, with D perhaps matching TRBD1 (5 bases). Germline V gene data show CDR1 as LNHDA and CDR2 as SQIVND (reference sequence). With 6 bases removed from V and 6 bases from J, the gap between germline ends came to 17 bases. The CDR3 loop spans 14 amino acids. The CDR3 region has the DNA TGTGCCAGTAGCCGTAACGCGGAGGGACCTGAAGCTTTCTTT. Translated, it gives CASSRNAEGPEAFF.

This rearrangement joins TRBV4-1 to TRBJ2-1; weak D call: TRBD2 (7 bases). CDR3 size: 14 residues. The ends were cut back, 8 bases at V and 6 bases at J, with 17 bases in the middle. Germline CDR1 and CDR2: MGHRA and YSYEKL. This CDR3 is CASGGAARVNEQFF. CDR3 coding DNA: TGCGCCAGCGGGGGGGCCGCGAGGGTCAATGAGCAGTTCTTC.

J is TRBJ2-3 and V is TRBV7-9; D possibly corresponds to TRBD1 (7 bases). Germline loops: CDR1 SEHNR, CDR2 FQNEAQ (reference sequence). This CDR3 region has 16 residues. V gave up 1 base and J gave up 6 bases, with 17 bases separating them. The CDR3: CASSLGRGRLADTQYF. The CDR3, as DNA: TGTGCCAGCAGCTTAGGGAGGGGGCGCTTGGCGGATACGCAGTATTTT.

This clone was seen only a few times. The rearrangement uses TRBV10-3 and TRBJ2-7, with 15 bases identical to TRBD2. The CDR3 runs to 16 residues. CDR1 and CDR2 (germline): ENHRY, SYGVKD. V shed 3 bases and J 5 bases; nucleotides not matched to a gene: 5. Here the CDR3 DNA reads TGTGCCATCAGTGATGGGACTAGCGGGGGGCTCCACGAGCAGTACTTC. Its translation: CAISDGTSGGLHEQYF.

This rearrangement joins TRBV12-5 to TRBJ1-1, with a possible D match to TRBD1 (5 bases). The V gene lost 0 bases and the J gene lost 5 bases, with 19 bases spanning the gap. The germline V gene encodes CDR1 LGHNT and CDR2 FRNRAP. The CDR3 runs 17 residues. The CDR3 bases are TGTGCTAGTGGTTTGGTACACGGCAGGGTAGGTAGGACTGAAGCTTTCTTT. Protein: CASGLVHGRVGRTEAFF. Based on the CDR3 plus reference TRBV12-5 and TRBJ1-1, the full variable domain is DARVTQTPRHKVTEMGQEVTMRCQPILGHNTVFWYRQTMMQGLELLAYFRNRAPLDDSGMPKDRFSAEMPDATLATLKIQPSEPRDSAVYFCASGLVHGRVGRTEAFFGQGTRLTVV.

The chain links TRBV7-6 to TRBJ1-1; D might be TRBD1 (5 bases). There are 14 residues in the CDR3. Trimming took off 2 bases at V and 5 bases at J, with 12 bases between the two ends. From germline, CDR1 is SGHVS and CDR2 FNYEAQ. Here the CDR3 reads CASSLNQGETEAFF. The CDR3 DNA reads as TGTGCCAGCAGCTTAAACCAGGGAGAAACTGAAGCTTTCTTT.

The J gene is TRBJ2-3, the V gene TRBV29-1, with D tentatively TRBD1 (6 bases). Trimming took 8 bases from V and 5 from J, leaving 20 bases between them. CDR3 length: 14 amino acids. The germline CDR1 and CDR2 sequences are SQVTM and ANQGSEA. CDR3 amino acids: CSPLVPGQGDTQYF. The CDR3 nucleotides are TGCAGCCCCCTGGTTCCGGGACAAGGAGATACGCAGTATTTT.

This clone was observed a few times. This sequence joins TRBV5-1 and TRBJ1-3, with a weak D call TRBD1 (5 bases). The CDR3 covers 16 residues. Germline lookup yields CDR1 SGHRS and CDR2 YFSETQ. Trimming removed 0 bases from V and 3 bases from J, with 13 bases in between. The CDR3 sequence: CASSLVGGDLGNTIYF. CDR3 bases: TGCGCCAGCAGCTTGGTCGGAGGGGACCTTGGAAACACCATATATTTT. The full variable domain, rest sourced from reference TRBV5-1 and TRBJ1-3, is KAGVTQTPRYLIKTRGQQVTLSCSPISGHRSVSWYQQTPGQGLQFLFEYFSETQRNKGNFPGRFSGRQFSNSRSEMNVSTLELGDSALYLCASSLVGGDLGNTIYFGEGSWLTVV.

The chain joins TRBV6-6 to TRBJ1-1; possibly TRBD1 for D (6 bases). This CDR3 spans 15 amino acids. Germline V lookup: CDR1 MNHNY, CDR2 SVGAGI (reference sequence). Trimming removed 5 bases from V and 0 bases from J, with 13 bases in between. The CDR3 region has the DNA TGTGCCAGCAGTGGAAACAGGGTCATGAACACTGAAGCTTTCTTT. Its protein product is CASSGNRVMNTEAFF.